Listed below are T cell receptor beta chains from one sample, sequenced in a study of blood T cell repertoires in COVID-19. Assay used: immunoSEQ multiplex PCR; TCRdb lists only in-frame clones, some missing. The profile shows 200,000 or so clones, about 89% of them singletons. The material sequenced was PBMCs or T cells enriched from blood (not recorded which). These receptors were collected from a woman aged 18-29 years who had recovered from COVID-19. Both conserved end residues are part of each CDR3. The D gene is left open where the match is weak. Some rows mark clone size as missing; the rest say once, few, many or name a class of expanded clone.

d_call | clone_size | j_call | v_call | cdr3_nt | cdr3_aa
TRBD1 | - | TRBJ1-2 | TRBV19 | TGTGCCAGTAGTAAACAGGGGGCGGGAAGCTACACCTTC | CASSKQGAGSYTF
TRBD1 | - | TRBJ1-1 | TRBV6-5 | TGTGCCAGCAGTTACCCAGGACAGGAGGCTTTCTTT | CASSYPGQEAFF
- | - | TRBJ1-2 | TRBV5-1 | TGCGCCAGCAGCTATTACCAGGGTAACTATGGCTACACCTTC | CASSYYQGNYGYTF
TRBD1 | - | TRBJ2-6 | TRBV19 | TGTGCCAGTAGTCCCCCGGGACAGGGACACTCTGGGGCCAACGTCCTGACTTTC | CASSPPGQGHSGANVLTF
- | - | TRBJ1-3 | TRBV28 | TGTGCCAGCAGTCGCGGGGGATCAGGAAACACCATATATTTT | CASSRGGSGNTIYF
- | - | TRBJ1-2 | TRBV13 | TGTGCCAGCAGCCCCAGGGTTGGGGATATATATGGCTACACCTTC | CASSPRVGDIYGYTF
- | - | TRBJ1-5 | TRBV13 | TGTGCCAGCAGCTTATCAGCGCTCGGGGGTATGGTGCCCCAGCATTTT | CASSLSALGGMVPQHF
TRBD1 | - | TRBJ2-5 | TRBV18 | TGTGCCAGCTCACGCGACAGGGCCTCCCTCCAAGAGACCCAGTACTTC | CASSRDRASLQETQYF
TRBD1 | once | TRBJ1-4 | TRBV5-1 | TGCGCCAGCAGCTTGGGGCCGGGACAGGGGGCTGAAAAACTGTTTTTT | CASSLGPGQGAEKLFF
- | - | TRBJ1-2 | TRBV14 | TGTGCCAGCAGCAAGGGACACCTTAACTATGGCTACACCTTC | CASSKGHLNYGYTF
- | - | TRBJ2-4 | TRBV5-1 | TGCGCCAGCAGCTTGGGTGAACAGGGCAAAAACATTCAGTACTTC | CASSLGEQGKNIQYF
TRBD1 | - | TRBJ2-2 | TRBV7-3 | TGTGCCAGCAGCTTAACAGGGGGCGGTAGCACCGGGGAGCTGTTTTTT | CASSLTGGGSTGELFF
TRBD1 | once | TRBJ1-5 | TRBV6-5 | TGTGCCAGCAGAGGACAGGGCAGAAATCAGCCCCAGCATTTT | CASRGQGRNQPQHF
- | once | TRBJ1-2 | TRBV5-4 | TGTGCCAGCAGCGCTCAACCCGGGCGGGGATTAAACTATGGCTACACCTTC | CASSAQPGRGLNYGYTF
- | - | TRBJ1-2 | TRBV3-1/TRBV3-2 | TGTGCCAGCAGCCAGGGGGGCTATGGCTACACCTTC | CASSQGGYGYTF
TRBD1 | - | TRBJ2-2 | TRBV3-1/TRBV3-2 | TGTGCCAGCAGCCGACGAGGGGGACAGGGGACGAACACCGGGGAGCTGTTTTTT | CASSRRGGQGTNTGELFF
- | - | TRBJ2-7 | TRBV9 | TGTGCCAGCAGCGTATCAGGGGTGGCCTACGAGCAGTACTTC | CASSVSGVAYEQYF
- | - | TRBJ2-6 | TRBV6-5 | TGTGCCAGCAGTTACTCGGGGGGCTCTGGGGCCAACGTCCTGACTTTC | CASSYSGGSGANVLTF
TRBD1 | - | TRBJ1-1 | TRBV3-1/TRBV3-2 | TGTGCCAGCAGCCAAGGGACAGGGGCGTCAGCTTTCTTT | CASSQGTGASAFF
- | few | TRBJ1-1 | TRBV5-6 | TGTGCCAGCAGCGAGGGGGACACTGAAGCTTTCTTT | CASSEGDTEAFF
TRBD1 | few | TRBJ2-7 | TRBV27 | TGTGCCAGCAGCGACAGGGGGCGGGAAGAGCAGTACTTC | CASSDRGREEQYF
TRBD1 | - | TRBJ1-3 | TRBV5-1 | TGCGCCAGCAGCGCCCTTGCAGGGGGAACAGGAAACACCATATATTTT | CASSALAGGTGNTIYF
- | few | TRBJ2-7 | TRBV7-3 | TGTGCCAGCAGCTTAAATAACTACGAGCAGTACTTC | CASSLNNYEQYF
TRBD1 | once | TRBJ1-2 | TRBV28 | TGTGCCAGCAGCCCTGCCGGGACAGGGGGCGCTGGCTACACCTTC | CASSPAGTGGAGYTF
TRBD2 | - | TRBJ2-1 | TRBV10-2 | TGCGCCAGCAGTGATGATAGCGGGGGATCGTTCTCCTACAATGAGCAGTTCTTC | CASSDDSGGSFSYNEQFF
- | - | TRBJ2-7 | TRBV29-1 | TGCAGCGTCCAGGGAACGGCGCAGTACTTC | CSVQGTAQYF
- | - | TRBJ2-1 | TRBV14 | TGTGCCAGCAGCCAAGATTTCAGGGTAAATGAGCAGTTCTTC | CASSQDFRVNEQFF
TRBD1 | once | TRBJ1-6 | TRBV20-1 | TGCAGTGCTAGTGAAAGTCAGGGGGCAGATAATTCACCCCTCCACTTT | CSASESQGADNSPLHF
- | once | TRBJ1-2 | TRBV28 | TGTGCCAGCAGTTTACCACAGATGAACTATGGCTACACCTTC | CASSLPQMNYGYTF